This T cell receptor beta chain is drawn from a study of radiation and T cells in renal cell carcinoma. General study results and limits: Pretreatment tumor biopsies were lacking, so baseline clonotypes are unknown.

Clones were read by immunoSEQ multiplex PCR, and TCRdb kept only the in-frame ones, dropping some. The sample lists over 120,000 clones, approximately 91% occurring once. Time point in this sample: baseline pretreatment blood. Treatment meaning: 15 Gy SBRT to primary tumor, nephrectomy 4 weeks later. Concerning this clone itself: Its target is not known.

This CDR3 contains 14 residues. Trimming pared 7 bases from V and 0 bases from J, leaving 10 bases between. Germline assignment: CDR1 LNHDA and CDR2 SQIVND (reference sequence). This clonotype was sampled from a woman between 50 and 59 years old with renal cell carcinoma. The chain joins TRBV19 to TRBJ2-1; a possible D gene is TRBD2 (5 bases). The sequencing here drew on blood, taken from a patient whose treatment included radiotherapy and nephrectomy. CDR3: CASNAGLSYNEQFF. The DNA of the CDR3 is TGTGCCAGTAACGCGGGCCTCTCCTACAATGAGCAGTTCTTC.